This T cell receptor beta chain was observed in a study of early T cells in non-severe SARS-CoV-2 infection. Each CDR3 protein is one row after TCRdb ran MiXCR on the 5' RACE reads. This table holds over 90,000 distinct CDR3 sequences, 10% to 15% found once. Of note for this clonotype: The target antigen is unknown.

General study points: A preference for anti-spike CD8 responses marked VDJdb matching, which missed private and CD4 specificities.

The CDR3 runs to 15 residues. The ends were cut back, 1 base at V and 0 bases at J, with 7 bases in the middle. Germline V lookup: CDR1 MNHNS, CDR2 SASEGT. The origin of this receptor is an adult who was a healthcare worker with PCR-confirmed SARS-CoV-2 infection or an uninfected control (not recorded which). The V and J genes are TRBV6-1 and TRBJ1-3, with D unresolved. This sample comprised whole blood, obtained at baseline. The CDR3 protein is CASSEVSYSGNTIYF. The DNA for the CDR3 is TGTGCCAGCAGTGAAGTCAGTTACTCTGGAAACACCATATATTTT.